The table lists the clone carrying this T cell receptor beta chain with many counts. Its antigen is as yet unknown. This specimen comes from a study of Graves' ophthalmopathy and Graves' hyperthyroidism. RNA transcripts yielded amplified TCR beta CDR3 regions. Second-round multiplex PCR came after a first-round RT-PCR that employed HTBI primers. From the multiplex PCR reads, TCRdb called clonotypes with MiXCR, one entry per CDR3 protein. This sample has some 750,000 distinct CDR3 sequences, with around 40% found just once. Whole-study results and caveats: Ophthalmopathy progression prediction by the model yielded a sensitivity of more than 60% and a specificity of approximately 72%.

This clonotype was sampled from an adult man with Graves' ophthalmopathy. Sequenced material: peripheral blood.

The CDR3 nucleotides are TGCAGCGTTGCCCGGGTCCTTAGGACCTCACCCCTCCACTTT. Amino acids: CSVARVLRTSPLHF. This chain links TRBV29-1 with TRBJ1-6; D call uncertain. Trimming removed 4 bases from V and 10 bases from J, with 17 bases in between. Germline CDR1 and CDR2: SQVTM and ANQGSEA. This CDR3 spans 14 amino acids.